The source of this T cell receptor beta chain is a study of post-analysis software for immune sequencing data. Study context: Patients had relapsing-remitting, secondary progressive or progressive-relapsing multiple sclerosis; some lacked subtype. Study results and caveats: When the samples were clustered directly with F measure, those that had been prepared in the same batch showed strong co-clustering. For normalized Chao1 diversity, multiple sclerosis patients scored significantly lower than controls did. Controls showed lower frequencies than patients for roughly 5 TRBV segments, and TRBV5-6, TRBV5-1 and TRBV20-1 were among these.

Points on this clonotype: Its antigen remains unknown.

Each TCR beta cDNA library carried unique molecular identifiers. Researchers reported about 500,000 cDNA molecules coming from approximately 1 to 10 million T cells. TCRdb called the PCR reads again in MiXCR, with one record for every CDR3 protein. In the table there are hundreds of thousands of distinct CDR3 sequences, 59% of which are singletons. Looked up from germline, CDR1 is SGHKS and CDR2 is YYEKEE (reference sequence). The V end was cut by 4 bases, the J end by 0 bases, with 13 bases between. This CDR3 contains 15 residues. The chain joins TRBV5-5 to TRBJ1-1; D call uncertain. This TCR came from a girl aged 2 to 10 with multiple sclerosis. Sequenced: blood. The CDR3 nucleotides read TGTGCCAGCAGCCGCGGCGTGACTATGAACACTGAAGCTTTCTTT. It codes for CASSRGVTMNTEAFF.